This T cell receptor beta chain was retrieved from a study of OX40 agonist ivuxolimab in advanced cancers. Study summary: The drug used for patients, ivuxolimab, was an agonistic anti-OX40 (CD134) antibody. Prior therapy, whether anti-PD-1, anti-PD-L1 or anti-CTLA-4, was allowed, and 35% to 40% had some.

Trimming left V 1 base short and J 5 bases short, with 3 bases between. CDR3 length equals 11 residues. CDR1 and CDR2 (germline): SGHRS, YFSETQ. A word on this clone: This same CDR3 is encoded by further DNA sequences in the sample.

The data were produced by immunoSEQ multiplex PCR, yet TCRdb's version contains in-frame clones alone and is incomplete. This repertoire shows tens of thousands of clones, roughly nine tenths found once; its top ten account for 0.25% to 0.3%. The rearrangement links TRBV5-1 to TRBJ2-5; D is uncertain. This receptor was taken from an adult with an advanced solid tumor such as melanoma, head and neck, liver or kidney cancer. The sequenced sample was CD4+ or CD8+ T cells sorted from blood, obtained in a trial of the OX40 agonist ivuxolimab. The CDR3: CASSLLETQYF. CDR3 coding DNA: TGCGCCAGCAGCTTGTTGGAGACCCAGTACTTC. Supplemented by reference TRBV5-1 and TRBJ2-5, the full variable domain reads KAGVTQTPRYLIKTRGQQVTLSCSPISGHRSVSWYQQTPGQGLQFLFEYFSETQRNKGNFPGRFSGRQFSNSRSEMNVSTLELGDSALYLCASSLLETQYFGPGTRLLVL.